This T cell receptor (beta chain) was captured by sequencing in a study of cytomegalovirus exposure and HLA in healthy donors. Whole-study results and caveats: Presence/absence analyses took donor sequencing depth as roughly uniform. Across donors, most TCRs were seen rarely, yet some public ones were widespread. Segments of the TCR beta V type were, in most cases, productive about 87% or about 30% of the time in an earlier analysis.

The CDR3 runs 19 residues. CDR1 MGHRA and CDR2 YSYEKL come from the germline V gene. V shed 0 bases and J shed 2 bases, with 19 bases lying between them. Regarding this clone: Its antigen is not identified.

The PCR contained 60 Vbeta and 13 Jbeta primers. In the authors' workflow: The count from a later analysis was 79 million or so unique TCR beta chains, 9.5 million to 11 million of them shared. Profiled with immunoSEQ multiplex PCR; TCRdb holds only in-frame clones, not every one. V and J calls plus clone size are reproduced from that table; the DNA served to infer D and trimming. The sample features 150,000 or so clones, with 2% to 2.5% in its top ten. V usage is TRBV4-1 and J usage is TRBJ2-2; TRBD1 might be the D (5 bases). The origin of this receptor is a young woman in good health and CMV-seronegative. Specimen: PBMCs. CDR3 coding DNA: TGCGCCAGCAGCCAAGATCATTTGGAAGGGGATGGAAACACCGGGGAGCTGTTTTTT. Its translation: CASSQDHLEGDGNTGELFF.